The rows below give T cell receptor beta chains drawn from one sample of a study of T-cell memory formation after mild COVID-19. MiXCR, run by TCRdb on the 5' RACE reads, gives a single entry per CDR3 protein. Among hundreds of thousands of distinct CDR3 sequences listed, about 20% were seen once. Sequences were obtained from PBMCs or a T cell subset sorted from them (not recorded which). All receptors derive from an adult woman who had mild COVID-19 (a few samples of this study predate the infection). Cell type and time point are not known. The CDR3 runs from the conserved cysteine through the conserved F or W. Each record gives: D gene, clone size, V gene, J gene, CDR3 protein, CDR3 DNA. D genes are given only for firm matches. Where a row states a size, it is once, few, many or the class of an expanded clone; other rows omit it.

D gene: NA
clone size: NA
V gene: TRBV18
J gene: TRBJ2-3
CDR3 protein: CASSPSLGHTDTQYF
CDR3 DNA: TGTGCCAGCTCACCGAGCCTTGGACACACAGATACGCAGTATTTT

D gene: NA
clone size: few
V gene: TRBV2
J gene: TRBJ1-4
CDR3 protein: CAIGGQPNEKLFF
CDR3 DNA: TGTGCCATAGGTGGACAGCCAAATGAAAAACTGTTTTTT

D gene: TRBD2
clone size: few
V gene: TRBV5-1
J gene: TRBJ2-2
CDR3 protein: CASRASLSLAGGLTGELFF
CDR3 DNA: TGCGCCAGTAGAGCCTCCCTTTCACTAGCGGGAGGGCTCACCGGGGAGCTGTTTTTT

D gene: TRBD1
clone size: few
V gene: TRBV12-3/TRBV12-4
J gene: TRBJ2-4
CDR3 protein: CASRKPTGGNKNIQYF
CDR3 DNA: TGTGCCAGCAGAAAACCGACAGGGGGCAACAAAAACATTCAGTACTTC

D gene: TRBD1
clone size: few
V gene: TRBV27
J gene: TRBJ2-5
CDR3 protein: CASSSTGTEETQYF
CDR3 DNA: TGTGCCAGCAGTTCTACCGGGACAGAAGAGACCCAGTACTTC

D gene: TRBD2
clone size: NA
V gene: TRBV6-5
J gene: TRBJ2-1
CDR3 protein: CASSYSETSGRGEQFF
CDR3 DNA: TGTGCCAGCAGTTACTCGGAGACTAGCGGGAGGGGTGAGCAGTTCTTC

D gene: NA
clone size: many
V gene: TRBV6-5
J gene: TRBJ2-1
CDR3 protein: CASSYEGGAGNEQFF
CDR3 DNA: TGTGCCAGCAGTTACGAGGGCGGGGCGGGGAATGAGCAGTTCTTC

D gene: NA
clone size: NA
V gene: TRBV18
J gene: TRBJ1-3
CDR3 protein: CASSPSPVGSGNTIYF
CDR3 DNA: TGTGCCAGCTCACCGTCCCCCGTAGGCTCTGGAAACACCATATATTTT

D gene: NA
clone size: once
V gene: TRBV5-1
J gene: TRBJ2-5
CDR3 protein: CASSFWGGETQYF
CDR3 DNA: TGCGCCAGCAGCTTTTGGGGAGGAGAGACCCAGTACTTC

D gene: TRBD1
clone size: once
V gene: TRBV18
J gene: TRBJ1-1
CDR3 protein: CASSPLGTGAGEAFF
CDR3 DNA: TGTGCCAGCTCCCCGCTAGGGACAGGGGCTGGTGAAGCTTTCTTT

D gene: TRBD2
clone size: few
V gene: TRBV6-5
J gene: TRBJ2-1
CDR3 protein: CASSWAGTSGGNEQFF
CDR3 DNA: TGTGCCAGCAGTTGGGCCGGGACTAGCGGGGGGAATGAGCAGTTCTTC

D gene: NA
clone size: NA
V gene: TRBV7-9
J gene: TRBJ2-7
CDR3 protein: CASSYPGWEQYF
CDR3 DNA: TGTGCCAGCAGCTACCCCGGGTGGGAGCAGTACTTC

D gene: TRBD2
clone size: NA
V gene: TRBV23-1
J gene: TRBJ2-3
CDR3 protein: CASSQSFRLAGVRGLGTDTQYF
CDR3 DNA: TGCGCCAGCAGTCAATCCTTCCGACTAGCGGGAGTCCGTGGGTTGGGCACAGATACGCAGTATTTT

D gene: NA
clone size: few
V gene: TRBV29-1
J gene: TRBJ2-7
CDR3 protein: CSVGGQSYEQYF
CDR3 DNA: TGCAGCGTTGGGGGGCAATCCTACGAGCAGTACTTC

D gene: TRBD1
clone size: NA
V gene: TRBV5-1
J gene: TRBJ2-7
CDR3 protein: CASSRDRVAEQYF
CDR3 DNA: TGCGCCAGCAGCCGGGACAGGGTTGCGGAGCAGTACTTC

D gene: NA
clone size: few
V gene: TRBV6-6
J gene: TRBJ2-5
CDR3 protein: CASSYSTWYQETQYF
CDR3 DNA: TGTGCCAGCAGTTACTCGACATGGTACCAAGAGACCCAGTACTTC

D gene: NA
clone size: few
V gene: TRBV6-5
J gene: TRBJ2-6
CDR3 protein: CASSYSRTTPGANVLTF
CDR3 DNA: TGTGCCAGCAGTTACTCACGGACAACCCCTGGGGCCAACGTCCTGACTTTC

D gene: TRBD2
clone size: few
V gene: TRBV6-2/TRBV6-3
J gene: TRBJ2-7
CDR3 protein: CASRYSGKTYYEQYF
CDR3 DNA: TGTGCCAGCAGATACAGCGGGAAGACCTATTACGAGCAGTACTTC

D gene: NA
clone size: NA
V gene: TRBV6-1
J gene: TRBJ2-2
CDR3 protein: CASSELPRANTGELFF
CDR3 DNA: TGTGCCAGCAGTGAACTCCCCAGAGCGAACACCGGGGAGCTGTTTTTT

D gene: NA
clone size: NA
V gene: TRBV5-1
J gene: TRBJ2-7
CDR3 protein: CASSLTGSGQLYEQYF
CDR3 DNA: TGCGCCAGCAGCTTAACGGGTTCGGGCCAACTCTACGAGCAGTACTTC

D gene: NA
clone size: NA
V gene: TRBV3-1
J gene: TRBJ2-1
CDR3 protein: CASSQGGTLNNEQFF
CDR3 DNA: TGTGCCAGCAGCCAAGGAGGGACACTGAACAATGAGCAGTTCTTC

D gene: NA
clone size: few
V gene: TRBV12-3/TRBV12-4
J gene: TRBJ1-3
CDR3 protein: CASSFKGNTIYF
CDR3 DNA: TGTGCCAGCAGTTTTAAGGGAAACACCATATATTTT